These T cell receptor beta chains were read from a single sample in a study of T cell responses to AZD1222 COVID-19 vaccine. Generated by immunoSEQ multiplex PCR, the TCRdb table keeps only in-frame clones and is missing some. The table includes 210,000 or so clones, approximately 94% detected once. The input for sequencing was peripheral blood, taken on day 0 of MenACWY control vaccination. These receptor sequences come from an adult in good health. Both conserved end residues are part of each CDR3. D genes are given only for firm matches. Only some rows state a clone size, as once, few, many or a class for expanded clones.

clone size	V gene	D gene	J gene	CDR3 DNA	CDR3 protein
-	TRBV5-5	-	TRBJ1-1	TGTGCCAGCAGCTTGTTCGACAGCTTGAACACTGAAGCTTTCTTT	CASSLFDSLNTEAFF
few	TRBV18	-	TRBJ2-2	TGTGCCAGCTCACCAAGTCAGAACTCCGGGGAGCTGTTTTTT	CASSPSQNSGELFF
-	TRBV9	-	TRBJ2-2	TGTGCCAGCAGCGTAGGGATAGCCTCAGACACCGGGGAGCTGTTTTTT	CASSVGIASDTGELFF
once	TRBV2	-	TRBJ1-1	TGTGCCAGCAGTGGGCCGGAGCGCACTGAAGCTTTCTTT	CASSGPERTEAFF
-	TRBV7-2	-	TRBJ1-1	TGTGCCAGCAGCCCCGGGCAGGGTAACACTGAAGCTTTCTTT	CASSPGQGNTEAFF
-	TRBV29-1	-	TRBJ1-4	TGCAGCGTTGAGCGTGGAGGGGTTGAAAAACTGTTTTTT	CSVERGGVEKLFF
-	TRBV3-1/TRBV3-2	-	TRBJ1-3	TGTGCCAGCAGCCAAGAATGGGGCTCTGGAAACACCATATATTTT	CASSQEWGSGNTIYF
once	TRBV7-9	TRBD2	TRBJ2-5	TGTGCCAGCAGCACTAGCGGAGTCGAGACCCAGTACTTC	CASSTSGVETQYF
once	TRBV3-1/TRBV3-2	TRBD1	TRBJ2-7	TGTGCCAGCAGTTTGCCGGGACAGGGGGCAGAGGAGCAGTACTTC	CASSLPGQGAEEQYF
-	TRBV2	-	TRBJ1-2	TGTGCCAGCAGTAAAAGAAGGGATGGCTACACCTTC	CASSKRRDGYTF
-	TRBV13	TRBD1	TRBJ1-2	TGTGCCAGCAGCCTAGCAGGGGGCTATGGCTACACCTTC	CASSLAGGYGYTF
-	TRBV19	-	TRBJ2-5	TGTGCCAGTAGTATTTCCAGGGACCAAGAGACCCAGTACTTC	CASSISRDQETQYF
-	TRBV7-9	-	TRBJ2-2	TGTGCCAGCCATTCGGAGCTGTTTTTT	CASHSELFF
once	TRBV7-6	-	TRBJ2-7	TGTGCCAGCAGCCCCAGCTCCTACGAGCAGTACTTC	CASSPSSYEQYF
few	TRBV2	TRBD1	TRBJ1-1	TGTGCCAGCAGTATGACAGGGGGGAACACTGAAGCTTTCTTT	CASSMTGGNTEAFF
-	TRBV2	-	TRBJ1-1	TGTGCCAGCAGCGCCTTTCATGTGAACACTGAAGCTTTCTTT	CASSAFHVNTEAFF
-	TRBV19	-	TRBJ1-5	TGTGCCACCACCCAAAGGGACGTGAGAAATCAGCCCCAGCATTTT	CATTQRDVRNQPQHF
once	TRBV6-2/TRBV6-3	-	TRBJ1-4	TGTGCCAGCAGCGTTGGGACGGGCATTAATGAAAAACTGTTTTTT	CASSVGTGINEKLFF
-	TRBV7-2	-	TRBJ1-1	TGTGCCAGCAGCCGAGGGGTACAGGCTACAGCTTTCTTT	CASSRGVQATAFF
-	TRBV27	-	TRBJ2-4	TGTGCCAGCAGTCCTCGGGGACCCCGGAGCGGGGCCAAAAACATTCAGTACTTC	CASSPRGPRSGAKNIQYF
-	TRBV7-2	-	TRBJ1-5	TGTGCCAGCGGGGTAGGTCAGCCCCAGCATTTT	CASGVGQPQHF
-	TRBV7-9	-	TRBJ1-5	TGTGCCAGCAGCTTAGGGGAGGGGTGGTATCAGCCCCAGCATTTT	CASSLGEGWYQPQHF